The TCR beta chain under discussion was sequenced for a study of PD-L1 blockade in urothelial cancer. Clones were sequenced by immunoSEQ multiplex PCR, and TCRdb holds only the in-frame ones, with some missing. The sample yields about 88,000 clones, 90% to 95% seen once. Germline loops: CDR1 SGHTA, CDR2 FQGNSA. J lost 0 bases, V lost 8 bases, and 13 bases had no gene match. CDR3 length equals 18 residues. This TCR derives from a man aged 55 to 69 with urothelial cancer. V and J are TRBV7-2 and TRBJ2-6, with 7 bases lining up with TRBD2. Sequences were derived from PBMCs, sampled around atezolizumab (anti-PD-L1) treatment. In nucleotides, the CDR3 is TGTGCCAGCGGTCTTCTAGCGGCGCTGAGCTCTGGGGCCAACGTCCTGACTTTC. It codes for CASGLLAALSSGANVLTF.